Below are 12 T cell receptor beta chains sequenced from a single sample in a study of radiation and T cells in renal cell carcinoma. Produced via immunoSEQ multiplex PCR; TCRdb's table is partial and in-frame only. The table has 8,500 to 10,000 clones, roughly 55% seen once. Treatment indicated: 15 Gy SBRT to primary tumor, nephrectomy 4 weeks later. The sequencing used tumor tissue, collected from a patient whose treatment included radiotherapy and nephrectomy. These receptors were obtained from a man in his sixties with renal cell carcinoma.

This clone qualifies as medium-sized. This sequence joins TRBV27 and TRBJ2-7; TRBD1 aligns across 12 bases. This CDR3 region has 14 residues. In germline, CDR1 is MNHEY, CDR2 SMNVEV (reference sequence). The junction had 4 bases not matched to a gene; V was cut back by 5 bases and J by 5 bases. The DNA for the CDR3 is TGTGCCAGCAGTCCGGGGACAGGGGGCCACGAGCAGTACTTC. Its protein is CASSPGTGGHEQYF.

V gene TRBV13 combines with J gene TRBJ2-7, with D uncertain. V dropped 3 bases and J dropped 6 bases, with 12 bases sitting between them. The CDR3 has 13 residues. Germline CDR1 is PRHDT and CDR2 is FYEKMQ (reference sequence). CDR3 nucleotide sequence: TGTGCCAGCAGCTTTGGGTCTAATGTCGAGCAGTACTTC. It specifies CASSFGSNVEQYF.

By share, this clone ranks as large. The V call is TRBV9, the J call TRBJ2-7; 9 bases match TRBD2. Trimming removed 0 bases from V and 7 bases from J; junction bases left unmatched: 8. CDR3 length: 15 residues. The germline gives CDR1 SGDLS, CDR2 YYNGEE. This CDR3 is CASSVAAGGPGEQYF. The CDR3 DNA reads as TGTGCCAGCAGCGTAGCTGCGGGAGGGCCGGGAGAGCAGTACTTC.

The chain couples TRBV19 to TRBJ1-5, with D unresolved. V shed 1 base and J shed 7 bases, with 14 bases lying between them. This CDR3 has 15 amino acids. The germline CDR1 and CDR2 sequences are LNHDA and SQIVND (reference sequence). CDR3 protein: CASSIGRSPGQPQHF. DNA of the CDR3: TGTGCCAGTAGTATAGGTCGCAGCCCGGGGCAGCCCCAGCATTTT.

This clone was detected a few times. This chain links TRBV6-1 with TRBJ1-5, with D possibly being TRBD1 (6 bases). V lost 6 bases and J 3 bases, leaving 12 bases between the germline ends. Germline CDR1 MNHNS, CDR2 SASEGT. The CDR3 has 14 amino acids. The CDR3: CASSSRGINQPQHF. In nucleotides, the CDR3 is TGTGCCAGCAGCTCCAGGGGTATCAATCAGCCCCAGCATTTT.

The chain employs TRBV7-8 and TRBJ2-7, with TRBD2 as a possible D gene (6 bases). The germline V and J ends were trimmed by 5 bases and 9 bases, with 23 bases remaining between them. Germline CDR1 SGHVS, CDR2 FQNEAQ. The CDR3 is 15 residues long. The CDR3 reads CASSLSGTRRSGQYF. As DNA, the CDR3 is TGTGCCAGCAGCCTCTCCGGGACTCGAAGAAGTGGGCAGTACTTC.

This chain links TRBV13 with TRBJ2-7, with TRBD1 matching 7 bases. V dropped 3 bases and J dropped 3; count of bases not matched to a gene: 5. The CDR3 has 14 amino acids. Germline V gene sequence: CDR1 PRHDT, CDR2 FYEKMQ (reference sequence). The CDR3 DNA follows: TGTGCCAGCAGCTTGGGACAGACAGGCTACGAGCAGTACTTC. It encodes CASSLGQTGYEQYF.

V usage is TRBV19 and J usage is TRBJ2-6; 9 bases are shared with TRBD2. The ends lost 5 bases at V and 0 bases at J; junction bases unmatched: 8. Germline CDR1 LNHDA, CDR2 SQIVND (reference sequence). This CDR3 has 18 residues. The CDR3 sequence is CASSPNGLANSGANVLTF. The CDR3 DNA reads TGTGCCAGTAGTCCCAACGGACTAGCGAACTCTGGGGCCAACGTCCTGACTTTC.

This clone turned up a few times. CDR3 in DNA: TGCAGCGTTTGGGGGGGAGGGAACACTGAAGCTTTCTTT. Its protein product is CSVWGGGNTEAFF. The V call is TRBV29-1, the J call TRBJ1-1, with D maybe TRBD1 (5 bases). The CDR3 has 13 residues. Germline values: CDR1 SQVTM, CDR2 ANQGSEA. V was trimmed by 5 bases and J by 1 base, leaving 11 bases between them. Variable domain in full (rest from reference TRBV29-1 and TRBJ1-1): SAVISQKPSRDICQRGTSLTIQCQVDSQVTMMFWYRQQPGQSLTLIATANQGSEATYESGFVIDKFPISRPNLTFSTLTVSNMSPEDSSIYLCSVWGGGNTEAFFGQGTRLTVV.

About this clone: The same CDR3 is also encoded by other DNA sequences in this sample. The J gene is TRBJ2-7, the V gene TRBV7-7; D may be TRBD1 (6 bases). Germline assignment: CDR1 SSHAT and CDR2 FNYEAQ (reference sequence). This CDR3 comprises 14 residues. V gave up 5 bases and J gave up 2 bases, with 13 bases separating them. The CDR3 sequence is CASSLGQGTYEQYF. The CDR3 nucleotides read TGTGCCAGCAGCCTAGGGCAGGGGACCTACGAGCAGTACTTC.

The V call is TRBV10-1, the J call TRBJ1-5; D is unclear. The V end was cut by 7 bases, the J end by 7 bases, with 5 bases between. The CDR3 sequence is 10 residues long. Germline CDR1 is WNHNN and CDR2 is SYGVQD (reference sequence). The CDR3 spells CASIRQPQHF. In DNA, the CDR3 is TGCGCCAGCATCAGGCAGCCCCAGCATTTT.

This clone showed up just a few times. The DNA for the CDR3 is TGTGCCAGCAAGGAGGGCACCTACGAGCAGTACTTC. Translated: CASKEGTYEQYF. The V call is TRBV2, the J call TRBJ2-7; tentative D call: TRBD2 (6 bases). Germline-derived CDR1 and CDR2 are SNHLY and FYNNEI. The V gene lost 7 bases and the J gene lost 2 bases, with 9 bases spanning the gap. The CDR3 covers 12 residues.